This entry features one T cell receptor beta chain sequence. The antigen it recognizes is unknown. Nothing much larger sits one base from this clone, and base qualities are not available. Samples from volunteer blood donors who had recovered from COVID-19 were contributed by a second Seattle source. Whole blood was collected in K2EDTA tubes by collaborating institutions according to the institutions' own protocols. For TCRbeta analysis, collaborators shipped samples in one of three forms: frozen whole blood, isolated PBMCs, or DNA extracted from either of those sample types. TCRbeta CDR3 regions were amplified from genomic DNA using the immunoSEQ Assay, a bias-controlled multiplex PCR. The authors' analysis ran thus. The number of nucleated cells in each sample was estimated from the amplification of reference gene primers within the assay. To quantify the absolute abundance of each unique TCRbeta CDR3 rearrangement, sequence reads were collapsed and filtered. For each sample, productive Simpson clonality was calculated as the square root of Simpson's diversity index over productive rearrangements. Drawn from immuneACCESS, this table holds only the in-frame rearrangements with V and J called that TCRdb kept. Clones are partly lost; checked studies trace under half to an unresolved V gene and leave the rest unexplained. For V, J and clone size, that table is used; D and trimming come from the DNA. For this sample there are 100,000 to 150,000 clones; roughly 80% appear just once. The top ten constitute under 15% of the sample.

The entry originates in a study of blood T cell repertoires in COVID-19 (dated by TCRdb to the early 2020s). Describing the broader study: The collaborator samples originated in the United States, Italy and Spain and spanned the acute and convalescent phases of COVID-19. The sample metadata nearly always contained a de-identified subject ID, COVID-19 status, age in years and sex. The dataset comprised deeply sampled blood TCRbeta repertoires from subjects exposed to, actively infected with, or recovered from COVID-19. The samples were drawn from two sources: the first 160 participants of the ongoing ImmuneRACE study, and over 950 subjects contributed by 6 global collaborators. The prospective study material was composed of cDNA or gDNA derived from T cells, B-cell-depleted T cells, or PBMCs. The repertoires were released in a freely available public database meant as a resource for research on the immune response to SARS-CoV-2. Where available, HLA class I and class II types were obtained from metadata supplied by the sample provider rather than from assay-based typing. Beyond this particular receptor, the publication reports: How much clinical and demographic metadata was included differed by source and by participant, and the metadata was provided uncurated.

CDR1 and CDR2 (SNHLY, FYNNEI) derive from the germline V gene. V is cut by 9 bases and J by 1 base, and the space between the germline ends is 15 bases. There are 14 amino acids in the CDR3, from cysteine to phenylalanine inclusive. Solely the CDR3 DNA is kept, with 42 bases framed from the first base. This receptor was identified in a woman under 40 who had recovered from COVID-19. The rearrangement combines TRBV2 with TRBJ1-1; the D gene remains uncertain. Sequenced input: peripheral blood. Here the CDR3 is given as CASRRVAANTEAFF. The DNA reads as follows: TGTGCCAGTAGGCGGGTAGCTGCGAACACTGAAGCTTTCTTT.